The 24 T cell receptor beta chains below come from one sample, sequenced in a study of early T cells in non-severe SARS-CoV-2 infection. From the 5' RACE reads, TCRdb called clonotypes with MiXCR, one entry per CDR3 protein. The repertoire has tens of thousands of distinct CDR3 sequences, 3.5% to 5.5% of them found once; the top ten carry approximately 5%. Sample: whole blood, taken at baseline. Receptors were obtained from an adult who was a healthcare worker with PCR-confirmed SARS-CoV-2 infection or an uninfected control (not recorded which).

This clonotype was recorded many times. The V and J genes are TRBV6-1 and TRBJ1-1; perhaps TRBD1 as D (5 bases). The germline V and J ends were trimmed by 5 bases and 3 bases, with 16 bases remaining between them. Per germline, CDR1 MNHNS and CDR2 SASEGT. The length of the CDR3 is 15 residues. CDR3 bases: TGTGCCAGCAGTCCTTCCGGGGGGGTGGACACTGAAGCTTTCTTT. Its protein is CASSPSGGVDTEAFF.

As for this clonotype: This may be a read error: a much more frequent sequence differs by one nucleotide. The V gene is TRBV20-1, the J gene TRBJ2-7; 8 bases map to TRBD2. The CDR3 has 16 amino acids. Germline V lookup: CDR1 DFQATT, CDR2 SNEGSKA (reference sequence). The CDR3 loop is CSARGRLAKSSCEQYF. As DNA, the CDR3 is TGCAGTGCTAGAGGTCGACTAGCGAAGAGCTCCTGCGAGCAGTACTTC.

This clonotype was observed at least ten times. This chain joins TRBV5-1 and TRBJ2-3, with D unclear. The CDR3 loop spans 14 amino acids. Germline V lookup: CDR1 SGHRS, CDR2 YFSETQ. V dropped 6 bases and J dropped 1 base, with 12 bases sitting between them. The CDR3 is CASNPLGGTDTQYF. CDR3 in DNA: TGCGCCAGCAACCCTCTCGGTGGCACAGATACGCAGTATTTT.

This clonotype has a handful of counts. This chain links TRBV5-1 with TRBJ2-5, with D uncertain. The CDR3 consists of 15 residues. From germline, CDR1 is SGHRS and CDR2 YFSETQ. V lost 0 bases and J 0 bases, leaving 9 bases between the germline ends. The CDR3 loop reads CASSLALADQETQYF. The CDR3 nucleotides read TGCGCCAGCAGCTTGGCCTTGGCGGACCAAGAGACCCAGTACTTC.

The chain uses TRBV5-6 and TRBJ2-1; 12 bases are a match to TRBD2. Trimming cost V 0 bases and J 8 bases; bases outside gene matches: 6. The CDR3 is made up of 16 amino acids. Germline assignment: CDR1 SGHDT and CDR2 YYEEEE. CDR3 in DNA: TGTGCCAGCAGCTTGGTAGCTAGCGGGAGGGGCTATGAGCAGTTCTTC. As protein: CASSLVASGRGYEQFF.

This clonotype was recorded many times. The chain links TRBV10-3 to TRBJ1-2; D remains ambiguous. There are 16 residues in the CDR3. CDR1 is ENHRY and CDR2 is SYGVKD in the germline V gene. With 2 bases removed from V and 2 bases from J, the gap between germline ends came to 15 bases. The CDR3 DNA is TGTGCCATCAGTGAGGGGAATGCAGCGGCGAACTATGGCTACACCTTC. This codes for CAISEGNAAANYGYTF.

The CDR3 DNA is TGTGCCAGCCGGGCGGGGGAAAAACTGTTTTTT. This gives the protein CASRAGEKLFF. The gene calls are TRBV12-3 or TRBV12-4 and TRBJ1-4; D is unresolved. The CDR3 consists of 11 residues. Trimming stripped 8 bases from V and 8 bases from J, with 9 bases between.

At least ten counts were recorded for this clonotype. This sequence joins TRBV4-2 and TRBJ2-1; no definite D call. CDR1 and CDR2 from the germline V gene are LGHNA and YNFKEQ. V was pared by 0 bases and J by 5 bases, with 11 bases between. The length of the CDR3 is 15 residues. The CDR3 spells CASSQDRRTNNEQFF. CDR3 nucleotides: TGTGCCAGCAGCCAAGATCGGAGAACCAACAATGAGCAGTTCTTC.

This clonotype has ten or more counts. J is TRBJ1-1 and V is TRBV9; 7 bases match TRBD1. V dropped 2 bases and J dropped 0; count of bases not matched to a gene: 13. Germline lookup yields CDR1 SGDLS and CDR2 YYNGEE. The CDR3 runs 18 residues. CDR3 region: CASSVASGGAVMNTEAFF. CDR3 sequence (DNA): TGTGCCAGCAGCGTCGCCTCAGGGGGGGCGGTTATGAACACTGAAGCTTTCTTT.

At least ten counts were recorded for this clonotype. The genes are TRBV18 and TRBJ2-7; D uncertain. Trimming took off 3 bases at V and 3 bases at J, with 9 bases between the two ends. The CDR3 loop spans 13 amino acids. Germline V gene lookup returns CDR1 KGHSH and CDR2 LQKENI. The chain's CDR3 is CASSPETIYEQYF. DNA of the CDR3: TGTGCCAGCTCACCCGAGACAATCTACGAGCAGTACTTC.

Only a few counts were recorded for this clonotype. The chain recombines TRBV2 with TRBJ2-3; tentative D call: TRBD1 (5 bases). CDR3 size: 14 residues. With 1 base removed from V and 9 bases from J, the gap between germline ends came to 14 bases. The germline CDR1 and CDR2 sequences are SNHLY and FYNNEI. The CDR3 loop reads CASSEGTVPGTQYF. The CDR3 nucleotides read TGTGCCAGCAGTGAAGGGACCGTCCCAGGGACGCAGTATTTT.

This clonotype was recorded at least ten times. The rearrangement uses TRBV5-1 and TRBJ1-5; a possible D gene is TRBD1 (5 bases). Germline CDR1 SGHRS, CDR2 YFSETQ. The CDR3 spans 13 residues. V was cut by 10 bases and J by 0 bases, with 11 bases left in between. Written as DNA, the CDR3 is TGCGCCTCGGCGAGGGGTAGCAATCAGCCCCAGCATTTT. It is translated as CASARGSNQPQHF. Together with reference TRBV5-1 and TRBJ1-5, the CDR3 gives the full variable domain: KAGVTQTPRYLIKTRGQQVTLSCSPISGHRSVSWYQQTPGQGLQFLFEYFSETQRNKGNFPGRFSGRQFSNSRSEMNVSTLELGDSALYLCASARGSNQPQHFGDGTRLSIL.

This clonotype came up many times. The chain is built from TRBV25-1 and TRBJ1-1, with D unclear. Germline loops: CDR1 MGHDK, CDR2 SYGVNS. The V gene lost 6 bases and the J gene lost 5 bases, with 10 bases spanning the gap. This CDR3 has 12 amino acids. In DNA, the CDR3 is TGTGCCAGCAGCCTGGGGAGGACTGAAGCTTTCTTT. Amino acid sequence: CASSLGRTEAFF.

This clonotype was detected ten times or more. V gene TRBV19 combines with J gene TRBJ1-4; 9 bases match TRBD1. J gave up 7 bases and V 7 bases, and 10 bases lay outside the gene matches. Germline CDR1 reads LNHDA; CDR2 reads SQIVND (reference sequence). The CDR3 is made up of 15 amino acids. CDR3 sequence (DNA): TGTGCCAGTATTGAAAGGGGGACAGGGAGTGAAAAACTGTTTTTT. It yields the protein CASIERGTGSEKLFF.

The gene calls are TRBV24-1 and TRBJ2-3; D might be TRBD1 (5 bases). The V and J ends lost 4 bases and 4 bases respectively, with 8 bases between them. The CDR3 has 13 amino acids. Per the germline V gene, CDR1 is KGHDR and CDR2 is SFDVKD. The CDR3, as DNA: TGTGCCACCAGTGAGGCAGGGCCAGATACGCAGTATTTT. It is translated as CATSEAGPDTQYF.

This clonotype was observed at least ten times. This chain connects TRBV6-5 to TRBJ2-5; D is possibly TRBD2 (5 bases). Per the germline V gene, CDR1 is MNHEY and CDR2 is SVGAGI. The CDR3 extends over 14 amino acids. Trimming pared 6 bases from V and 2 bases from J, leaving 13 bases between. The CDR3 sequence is CASSYGLNQETQYF. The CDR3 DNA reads TGTGCCAGCAGCTACGGACTGAATCAAGAGACCCAGTACTTC.

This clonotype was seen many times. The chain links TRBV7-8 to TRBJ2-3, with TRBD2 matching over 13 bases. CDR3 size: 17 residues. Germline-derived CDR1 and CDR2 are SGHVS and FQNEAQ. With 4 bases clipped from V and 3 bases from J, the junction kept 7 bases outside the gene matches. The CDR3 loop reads CASSYRTSGSGTDTQYF. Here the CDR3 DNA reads TGTGCCAGCAGCTACAGGACTAGCGGGAGCGGTACAGATACGCAGTATTTT.

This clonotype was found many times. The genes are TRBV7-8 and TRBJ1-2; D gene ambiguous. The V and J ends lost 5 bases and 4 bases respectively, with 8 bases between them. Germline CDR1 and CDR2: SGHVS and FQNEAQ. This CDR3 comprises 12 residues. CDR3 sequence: CASSQDGYGYTF. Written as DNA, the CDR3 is TGTGCCAGCAGCCAAGACGGCTATGGCTACACCTTC.

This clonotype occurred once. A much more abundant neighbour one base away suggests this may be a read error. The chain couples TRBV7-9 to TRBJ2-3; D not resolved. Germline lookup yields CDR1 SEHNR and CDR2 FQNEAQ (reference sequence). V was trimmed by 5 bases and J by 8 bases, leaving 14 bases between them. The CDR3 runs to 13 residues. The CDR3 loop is CASSHRAAVTQYF. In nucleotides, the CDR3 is TGTGCCAGCAGCCACCGAGCCGCAGTTACGCAGTATTTT.

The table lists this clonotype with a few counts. CDR3 region: CASRGQTTDTQYF. The CDR3 nucleotides are TGTGCCAGCAGGGGACAGACAACAGATACGCAGTATTTT. This chain uses TRBV7-2 with TRBJ2-3; 7 bases are shared with TRBD1. The germline gives CDR1 SGHTA, CDR2 FQGNSA. The CDR3 covers 13 residues. Trimming cost V 6 bases and J 3 bases; bases outside gene matches: 3.

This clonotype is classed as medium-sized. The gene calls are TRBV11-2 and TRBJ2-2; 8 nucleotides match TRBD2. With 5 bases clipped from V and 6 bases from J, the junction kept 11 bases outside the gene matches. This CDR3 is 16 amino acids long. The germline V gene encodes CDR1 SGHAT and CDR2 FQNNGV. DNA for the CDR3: TGTGCCAGCAGCCAACCGACTAGCGTGATCCCCGGGGAGCTGTTTTTT. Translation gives CASSQPTSVIPGELFF. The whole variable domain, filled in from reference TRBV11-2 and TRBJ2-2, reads EAGVAQSPRYKIIEKRQSVAFWCNPISGHATLYWYQQILGQGPKLLIQFQNNGVVDDSQLPKDRFSAERLKGVDSTLKIQPAKLEDSAVYLCASSQPTSVIPGELFFGEGSRLTVL.

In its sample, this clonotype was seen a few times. The CDR3 sequence is CAFPSNQPQHF. The CDR3 DNA reads TGTGCCTTTCCAAGCAATCAGCCCCAGCATTTT. The rearrangement uses TRBV24-1 and TRBJ1-5; D gene ambiguous. The CDR3 totals 11 residues. The ends were cut back, 12 bases at V and 1 base at J, with 6 bases in the middle. In germline, CDR1 is KGHDR, CDR2 SFDVKD.

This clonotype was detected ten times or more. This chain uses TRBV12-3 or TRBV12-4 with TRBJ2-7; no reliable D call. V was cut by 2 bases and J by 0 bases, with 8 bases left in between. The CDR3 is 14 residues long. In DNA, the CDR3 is TGTGCCAGCAGTTTAAGGCAGGCCTCCTACGAGCAGTACTTC. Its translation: CASSLRQASYEQYF.

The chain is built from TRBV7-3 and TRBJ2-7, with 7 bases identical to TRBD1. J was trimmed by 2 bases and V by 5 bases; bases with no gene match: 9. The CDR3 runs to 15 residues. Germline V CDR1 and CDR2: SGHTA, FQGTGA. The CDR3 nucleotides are TGTGCCAGCAGCAACAGGGGCCCTTGGGCCTACGAGCAGTACTTC. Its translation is CASSNRGPWAYEQYF.